Presented here are 10 T cell receptor beta chains from one specimen sequenced in a study of shared clonotypes between healthy human individuals. Produced via immunoSEQ multiplex PCR; TCRdb's table is partial and in-frame only. The data hold 530,000 or so clones, with over 75% observed a single time. Sequencing was carried out using PBMCs. These receptors came from a woman in her thirties or forties in good health. Some clones in this sample may be carry-over from other donors' samples.

The genes are TRBV30 and TRBJ1-5; tentative D call: TRBD1 (5 bases). V was pared by 2 bases and J by 7 bases, with 21 bases between. The CDR3 has 16 amino acids. Germline CDR1 is GTSNPN and CDR2 is SVGIG (reference sequence). The CDR3 DNA reads TGTGCCTGGAGTCAAACCTCCCTGGGGGTAGGGCAGCCCCAGCATTTT. Residues: CAWSQTSLGVGQPQHF.

The gene calls are TRBV7-2 and TRBJ2-1; 12 bases agree with TRBD2. The trim removed 8 bases at V and 7 bases at J, leaving 6 bases unmatched. Germline CDR1 and CDR2: SGHTA and FQGNSA. This CDR3 region has 14 residues. The CDR3, as DNA: TGTGCCAGCGATTCTGGACTAGCGGGGAATGAGCAGTTCTTC. This gives the protein CASDSGLAGNEQFF. Looking up the rest from reference TRBV7-2 and TRBJ2-1 gives the full variable domain: GAGVSQSPSNKVTEKGKDVELRCDPISGHTALYWYRQSLGQGLEFLIYFQGNSAPDKSGLPSDRFSAERTGGSVSTLTIQRTQQEDSAVYLCASDSGLAGNEQFFGPGTRLTVL.

This clone was detected a few times. Here the CDR3 reads CASSSGVGSYEQYF. In DNA form, the CDR3 reads TGTGCCAGCAGCTCCGGGGTGGGCTCCTACGAGCAGTACTTC. The chain combines TRBV11-2 with TRBJ2-7; maybe TRBD2 (5 bases). The CDR3 totals 14 residues. V lost 4 bases and J 0 bases, leaving 10 bases between the germline ends. The germline gives CDR1 SGHAT, CDR2 FQNNGV. Looking up the rest from reference TRBV11-2 and TRBJ2-7 gives the full variable domain: EAGVAQSPRYKIIEKRQSVAFWCNPISGHATLYWYQQILGQGPKLLIQFQNNGVVDDSQLPKDRFSAERLKGVDSTLKIQPAKLEDSAVYLCASSSGVGSYEQYFGPGTRLTVT.

Concerning this clone: Other DNA sequences in this sample translate to the same CDR3. This sequence joins TRBV27 and TRBJ1-1; D is undetermined. CDR1 and CDR2 (germline): MNHEY, SMNVEV (reference sequence). The CDR3 contains 13 residues. V was cut by 0 bases and J by 1 base, with 3 bases left in between. The CDR3 loop reads CASSLSRNTEAFF. The CDR3 DNA sequence: TGTGCCAGCAGTTTATCCAGGAACACTGAAGCTTTCTTT.

The gene calls are TRBV7-6 and TRBJ2-5; 11 positions match TRBD2. CDR1 is SGHVS and CDR2 is FNYEAQ in the germline V gene. The J segment lost 7 bases and the V segment lost 8 bases, leaving 12 bases of the junction unmatched. The CDR3 runs to 15 residues. The CDR3 sequence: CASGTSGIRLGTQYF. CDR3 coding DNA: TGTGCCAGCGGGACTAGCGGCATTCGGTTAGGGACCCAGTACTTC.

The gene calls are TRBV6-5 and TRBJ2-7, with 9 nucleotides matching TRBD1. V shed 4 bases and J 3 bases; nucleotides not matched to a gene: 10. The CDR3 extends over 16 amino acids. CDR1 is MNHEY, CDR2 SVGAGI, per germline. CDR3 coding DNA: TGTGCCAGCAGTTCCAACCGCGGGACAGGGCTCTACGAGCAGTACTTC. This gives the protein CASSSNRGTGLYEQYF.

The genes are TRBV5-1 and TRBJ2-1; tentatively, D is TRBD2 (6 bases). This CDR3 spans 16 amino acids. Germline V gives CDR1 SGHRS, CDR2 YFSETQ. V lost 0 bases, J lost 2 bases, and 12 bases lay in between. This CDR3 is CASSLVGGPPYNEQFF. CDR3 in DNA: TGCGCCAGCAGCTTGGTGGGGGGACCCCCCTACAATGAGCAGTTCTTC.

CDR3 nucleotide sequence: TGCGCCAGCACGATATCGCGGGGGAGCTCCTACAATGAGCAGTTCTTC. This codes for CASTISRGSSYNEQFF. The J gene is TRBJ2-1, the V gene TRBV5-1; TRBD2 aligns across 7 bases. The CDR3 has 16 amino acids. The V segment lost 6 bases and the J segment 0 bases; nucleotides outside the gene matches: 9. CDR1 is SGHRS and CDR2 is YFSETQ in the germline V gene.

The chain has TRBV6-6 and TRBJ1-5; D gene uncertain. Trimming removed 2 bases at V and 7 bases at J, with 9 bases between. Per the germline V gene, CDR1 is MNHNY and CDR2 is SVGAGI (reference sequence). The CDR3 length is 13 residues. In nucleotides, the CDR3 is TGTGCCAGCAGTTACGGAAGCAGGCAGCCCCAGCATTTT. Translating it yields CASSYGSRQPQHF.

As to this clone: Given a much more abundant clone one base away, this may be a read error. The sample contains more than one DNA sequence encoding this CDR3. This chain connects TRBV29-1 to TRBJ2-1; 9 nucleotides align to TRBD2. The CDR3 consists of 13 residues. The J segment lost 10 bases and the V segment lost 7 bases, leaving 11 bases of the junction unmatched. CDR1 and CDR2 from the germline V gene are SQVTM and ANQGSEA. The CDR3 reads CSAGLAGAGEQFF. The DNA of the CDR3 is TGCAGCGCTGGATTAGCGGGAGCCGGAGAGCAGTTCTTC.